This TCR beta chain appears in the sequencing data of a study of shared clonotypes between healthy human individuals. Study at large: Serving as donors were two women and a few men, whose ages spanned 18 to 49.

Profiling relied on immunoSEQ multiplex PCR, and the TCRdb table lists in-frame clones only, not all of them. The data contain 150,000 to 200,000 clones, roughly 93% of them singletons. The sequence was collected from a woman aged 25 to 39 in good health. The sample taken for sequencing was naive CD4+ T cells sorted from blood. Regarding subset: CD45RA+ positively selected.

CDR3 loop: CASSEMTARRDEQFF. DNA for the CDR3: TGTGCCAGCAGTGAAATGACGGCGAGGAGGGATGAGCAGTTCTTC. The chain links TRBV2 to TRBJ2-1; a weak D match, TRBD2 (6 bases). Trimming stripped 2 bases from V and 8 bases from J, with 16 bases between. The CDR3 is made up of 15 amino acids. Germline V gives CDR1 SNHLY, CDR2 FYNNEI. Supplemented by reference TRBV2 and TRBJ2-1, the full variable domain reads EPEVTQTPSHQVTQMGQEVILRCVPISNHLYFYWYRQILGQKVEFLVSFYNNEISEKSEIFDDQFSVERPDGSNFTLKIRSTKLEDSAMYFCASSEMTARRDEQFFGPGTRLTVL.